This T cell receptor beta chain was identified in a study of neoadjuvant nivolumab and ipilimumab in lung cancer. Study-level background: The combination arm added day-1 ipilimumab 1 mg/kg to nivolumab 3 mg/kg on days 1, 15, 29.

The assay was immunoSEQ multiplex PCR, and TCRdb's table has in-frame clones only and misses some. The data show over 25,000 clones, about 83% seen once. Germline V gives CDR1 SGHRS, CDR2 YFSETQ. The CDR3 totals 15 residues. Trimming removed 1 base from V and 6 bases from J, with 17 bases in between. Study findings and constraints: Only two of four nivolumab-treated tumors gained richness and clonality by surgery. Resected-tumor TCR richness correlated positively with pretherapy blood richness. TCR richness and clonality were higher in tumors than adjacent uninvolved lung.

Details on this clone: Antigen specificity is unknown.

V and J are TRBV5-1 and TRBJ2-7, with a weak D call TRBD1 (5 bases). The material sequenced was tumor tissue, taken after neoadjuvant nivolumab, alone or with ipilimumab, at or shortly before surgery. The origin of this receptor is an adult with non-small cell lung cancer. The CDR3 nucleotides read TGCGCCAGCAGCTTGATAGCTGGGGCCTTTCTCGAGCAGTACTTC. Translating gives CASSLIAGAFLEQYF.